The sample holds a few counts of the clone carrying this T cell receptor (beta chain). No antigen is known for it. The sample comes from a study of blood T cells in healthy people across ages. From germline, CDR1 is MDHEN and CDR2 SYDVKM. The CDR3 is 13 residues long. Trimming shortened V by 8 bases and J by 3 bases, and 13 bases separated the two germline ends. Whole-study results and caveats: Whereas aged donors had fewer naive CD4+ cells, long-lived donors had more of them and higher diversity. Older individuals had lower TCR beta diversity per million T cells (the decline was roughly linear). In the absence of known donor CMV status, changes in expanded clonotypes were possibly confounded.

Primers used in a second PCR of roughly 6 to 12 cycles were a sample-barcoded 5' primer and a J-beta primer mix. Via MiXCR, TCRdb re-called the 5' RACE reads, giving one row per CDR3 protein. The repertoire holds 1.5 million to 2 million distinct CDR3 sequences, with less than 50% as singletons. The TCR was taken from a woman between 40 and 50 years old in good health. The rearrangement uses TRBV28 and TRBJ2-5; either TRBD1 or TRBD2 may fit D (5 bases each). Input material: blood. DNA of the CDR3: TGTGCCAGCTCCGGGACCCCGAAAGAGACCCAGTACTTC. The encoded protein is CASSGTPKETQYF.